What follows describes a single T cell receptor beta chain. V was trimmed by 0 bases and J by 2 bases, leaving 13 bases between them. Germline V CDR1 and CDR2: SGDLS, YYNGEE. The CDR3 is 16 residues long. The record originates from a study of cytomegalovirus exposure and HLA in healthy donors. The study ran its PCR with 60 Vbeta and 13 Jbeta primers. The assay was immunoSEQ multiplex PCR, and TCRdb's table has in-frame clones only and misses some. The table lists roughly 290,000 clones, 70% to 90% of them singletons. Sequencing was done on a sample of PBMCs. The clonotype comes from a woman aged 18-29 years in good health and CMV-seronegative. The V gene is TRBV9, the J gene TRBJ2-3, with TRBD2 as a possible D gene (7 bases). CDR3 loop: CASSVEGGPPTDTQYF. The CDR3 DNA sequence: TGTGCCAGCAGCGTAGAGGGGGGGCCACCCACAGATACGCAGTATTTT. Combining the CDR3 with reference TRBV9 and TRBJ2-3 gives the whole variable domain DSGVTQTPKHLITATGQRVTLRCSPRSGDLSVYWYQQSLDQGLQFLIQYYNGEERAKGNILERFSAQQFPDLHSELNLSSLELGDSALYFCASSVEGGPPTDTQYFGPGTRLTVL.